Below, 16 T cell receptor beta chains from the same sample are listed, as sequenced in a study of CD8+ T cells in alopecia areata. Treatment reported: oral pan-JAK inhibitor, 5-10 mg twice daily. Extraction of RNA preceded its reverse transcription into cDNA, which served as the sequencing template. Assay: immunoSEQ multiplex PCR; the TCRdb copy retains only in-frame clones and omits some. The table shows about 100,000 clones, with about three fifths occurring only once. The material was CD8+ T cells sorted from blood, obtained at approximately week 60, from a patient treated with tofacitinib. Receptors were obtained from a human donor with alopecia areata.

V gene TRBV27 combines with J gene TRBJ2-6; D uncertain. The CDR3 sequence is 16 residues long. Germline V gene data show CDR1 as MNHEY and CDR2 as SMNVEV (reference sequence). V lost 4 bases, J lost 0 bases, and 10 bases lay in between. The CDR3 nucleotides are TGTGCCAGCAGTTCCCCTCGGTCCTCTGGGGCCAACGTCCTGACTTTC. Amino acids: CASSSPRSSGANVLTF.

The chain employs TRBV5-6 and TRBJ1-1, with TRBD1 as a possible D gene (5 bases). Per germline, CDR1 SGHDT and CDR2 YYEEEE. Trimming pared 7 bases from V and 1 base from J, leaving 8 bases between. The CDR3 sequence is 12 residues long. The CDR3 DNA reads TGTGCCAGCCGGGACGGGAACACTGAAGCTTTCTTT. It specifies CASRDGNTEAFF. The full variable domain, with the rest looked up from reference TRBV5-6 and TRBJ1-1, is DAGVTQSPTHLIKTRGQQVTLRCSPKSGHDTVSWYQQALGQGPQFIFQYYEEEERQRGNFPDRFSGHQFPNYSSELNVNALLLGDSALYLCASRDGNTEAFFGQGTRLTVV.

This clone came up many times. This chain connects TRBV2 to TRBJ2-1; 9 bases fit TRBD1. This CDR3 comprises 15 residues. Per germline, CDR1 SNHLY and CDR2 FYNNEI. V shed 8 bases, J shed 7 bases, and the junction held 12 bases outside the gene matches. The CDR3 loop is CASPRFWDRDNEQFF. Written as DNA, the CDR3 is TGTGCCAGCCCCCGCTTTTGGGACAGGGATAATGAGCAGTTCTTC.

The sample holds a few counts of this clone. The chain's CDR3 is CASSAKTTGGRAFF. Written as DNA, the CDR3 is TGTGCCAGCAGCGCTAAAACGACAGGGGGGAGAGCTTTCTTT. The chain employs TRBV9 and TRBJ1-1; TRBD1 agrees at 9 bases. The CDR3 is 14 residues long. Germline V gives CDR1 SGDLS, CDR2 YYNGEE. Trimming cost V 3 bases and J 10 bases; bases outside gene matches: 10.

CDR3 bases: TGCGCCAGTAAGGGGAACACCGGGGAGCTGTTTTTT. Its translation: CASKGNTGELFF. The chain is built from TRBV5-1 and TRBJ2-2; D unclear. This CDR3 is 12 amino acids long. Germline V gene lookup returns CDR1 SGHRS and CDR2 YFSETQ. The V end was cut by 8 bases, the J end by 1 base, with 6 bases between.

V and J are TRBV5-1 and TRBJ2-2, with D maybe TRBD1 (5 bases). The CDR3 runs to 16 residues. V was pared by 6 bases and J by 2 bases, with 17 bases between. CDR1 SGHRS and CDR2 YFSETQ come from the germline V gene. CDR3: CASTDGRRGNTGELFF. CDR3 sequence (DNA): TGCGCCAGCACCGACGGACGAAGGGGAAACACCGGGGAGCTGTTTTTT.

The gene calls are TRBV5-1 and TRBJ1-6, with a possible D match to TRBD1 (6 bases). CDR1 and CDR2 from the germline V gene are SGHRS and YFSETQ. This CDR3 has 12 amino acids. V lost 5 bases, J lost 10 bases, and 10 bases lay in between. CDR3 nucleotide sequence: TGCGCCAGCAGACAGGGAAGCTCACCCCTCCACTTT. Its protein is CASRQGSSPLHF. The full variable domain, its missing parts supplied by reference TRBV5-1 and TRBJ1-6, is KAGVTQTPRYLIKTRGQQVTLSCSPISGHRSVSWYQQTPGQGLQFLFEYFSETQRNKGNFPGRFSGRQFSNSRSEMNVSTLELGDSALYLCASRQGSSPLHFGNGTRLTVT.

This chain connects TRBV27 to TRBJ1-2; the D is unclear. The CDR3 covers 9 residues. Trimming removed 5 bases from V and 8 bases from J, with 3 bases in between. Germline V lookup: CDR1 MNHEY, CDR2 SMNVEV (reference sequence). The CDR3 region is CASSPGYTF. The DNA for the CDR3 is TGTGCCAGCAGTCCAGGCTACACCTTC.

A single count supports this clone. This rearrangement joins TRBV19 to TRBJ2-7; 8 nucleotides agree with TRBD2. The J segment lost 6 bases and the V segment lost 5 bases, leaving 9 bases of the junction unmatched. The CDR3 contains 14 residues. Germline V lookup: CDR1 LNHDA, CDR2 SQIVND (reference sequence). CDR3 region: CASSPGLGLSEQYF. Written as DNA, the CDR3 is TGTGCCAGTAGTCCGGGACTAGGACTCTCCGAGCAGTACTTC.

This clone appeared a few times. This sequence joins TRBV5-1 and TRBJ2-2; D not resolved. This CDR3 is 17 amino acids long. The V gene lost 4 bases and the J gene lost 6 bases, with 22 bases spanning the gap. From germline, CDR1 is SGHRS and CDR2 YFSETQ. The CDR3 DNA sequence: TGCGCCAGCAGCCATGCGGCCAGATGGACGACCGCCGGGGAGCTGTTTTTT. Translating gives CASSHAARWTTAGELFF.

CDR3 sequence reads: CAISRTGHANQPQHF. The CDR3 nucleotides read TGTGCCATCAGTAGGACAGGGCATGCGAATCAGCCCCAGCATTTT. The V gene is TRBV10-3, the J gene TRBJ1-5, with 8 bases aligning to TRBD1. The CDR3 consists of 15 residues. Germline CDR1 is ENHRY and CDR2 is SYGVKD. J lost 4 bases, V lost 5 bases, and 7 bases had no gene match.

The V and J genes are TRBV29-1 and TRBJ2-7; 7 nucleotides align to TRBD1. Germline V lookup: CDR1 SQVTM, CDR2 ANQGSEA. V gave up 4 bases and J gave up 3 bases; unmatched junction bases: 12. This CDR3 has 15 amino acids. The CDR3 DNA follows: TGCAGCGTTGGTCGACAGGGCATAAAAGGCTACGAGCAGTACTTC. Its protein is CSVGRQGIKGYEQYF.

This clone showed up just a few times. This chain joins TRBV12-5 and TRBJ2-1, with D uncertain. Trimming removed 4 bases from V and 8 bases from J, with 12 bases in between. CDR3 length: 13 residues. The germline CDR1 and CDR2 sequences are LGHNT and FRNRAP. Here the CDR3 reads CASGSIYSDEQFF. CDR3 bases: TGTGCTAGTGGTTCGATTTACAGCGATGAGCAGTTCTTC.

The chain carries TRBV15 and TRBJ1-2; D gene uncertain. The V gene lost 2 bases and the J gene lost 8 bases, with 18 bases spanning the gap. Per germline, CDR1 LNHNV and CDR2 YYDKDF (reference sequence). The CDR3 totals 15 residues. The CDR3 DNA reads TGTGCCACCAGCAGATCCCTGCTCCAACTGGACGGCTACACCTTC. Its translation is CATSRSLLQLDGYTF. Full variable domain (outside the CDR3, taken from reference TRBV15 and TRBJ1-2): DAMVIQNPRYQVTQFGKPVTLSCSQTLNHNVMYWYQQKSSQAPKLLFHYYDKDFNNEADTPDNFQSRRPNTSFCFLDIRSPGLGDTAMYLCATSRSLLQLDGYTFGSGTRLTVV.

This clone was picked up one time. The chain recombines TRBV6-6 with TRBJ2-3; a weak D match, TRBD1 (5 bases). The CDR3 has 12 amino acids. The germline V gene has CDR1 MNHNY and CDR2 SVGAGI (reference sequence). The germline V and J ends were trimmed by 5 bases and 14 bases, with 17 bases remaining between them. This CDR3 is CASSPDIVRWYF. The CDR3 nucleotides read TGTGCCAGCAGTCCGGACATCGTACGTTGGTATTTT.

The chain joins TRBV6-6 to TRBJ2-7; no firm D call. V lost 4 bases and J lost 0, with 13 bases in between. CDR1 and CDR2 from the germline V gene are MNHNY and SVGAGI (reference sequence). This CDR3 is built from 15 residues. The CDR3 loop reads CASSSTDGPSYEQYF. CDR3 bases: TGTGCCAGCAGTTCTACGGACGGGCCCTCCTACGAGCAGTACTTC.